This entry lists 27 T cell receptor beta chains sequenced from one sample in a study of OX40 agonist ivuxolimab in advanced cancers. Measured with immunoSEQ multiplex PCR; TCRdb has only the in-frame clones, and not every one. This sample has tens of thousands of clones, with about 87% found just once. The specimen comprised CD4+ or CD8+ T cells sorted from blood, sampled in a trial of the OX40 agonist ivuxolimab. These receptors all come from an adult with an advanced solid tumor such as melanoma, head and neck, liver or kidney cancer.

The V call is TRBV28, the J call TRBJ2-3; 9 bases match TRBD1. Germline trimming cut 7 bases from V and 0 bases from J; bases unmatched to any gene: 8. The CDR3 covers 16 residues. Germline lookup yields CDR1 MDHEN and CDR2 SYDVKM. The CDR3 sequence: CASTPGQGHSTDTQYF. CDR3 bases: TGTGCCAGCACCCCGGGACAGGGCCATAGCACAGATACGCAGTATTTT.

The genes are TRBV5-1 and TRBJ2-5; D gene unclear. V was pared by 0 bases and J by 5 bases, with 8 bases between. CDR1 and CDR2 from the germline V gene are SGHRS and YFSETQ. The CDR3 totals 13 residues. CDR3 coding DNA: TGCGCCAGCAGCTTGGGGGTGATCGAGACCCAGTACTTC. Translation: CASSLGVIETQYF.

The chain has TRBV11-2 and TRBJ2-7; 7 bases match TRBD1. Germline-derived CDR1 and CDR2 are SGHAT and FQNNGV. Trimming took 3 bases from V and 1 from J; bases not matched to a gene: 6. This CDR3 has 15 amino acids. The CDR3 DNA follows: TGTGCCAGCAGCTTGGGACAGCTCACTTCCTACGAGCAGTACTTC. It specifies CASSLGQLTSYEQYF.

The rearrangement joins TRBV11-2 to TRBJ2-7; 7 bases line up with TRBD1. The CDR3 spans 17 residues. In germline, CDR1 is SGHAT, CDR2 FQNNGV. V lost 1 base to trimming and J lost 0 bases; unmatched junction nucleotides: 9. CDR3 in amino acids: CASSLGRGQLSSYEQYF. The CDR3 bases are TGTGCCAGCAGCTTAGGTCGGGGACAGCTTAGCTCCTACGAGCAGTACTTC.

V usage is TRBV19 and J usage is TRBJ1-5; 10 nucleotides align to TRBD1. The CDR3 loop spans 17 amino acids. V shed 3 bases and J 0 bases; nucleotides not matched to a gene: 5. Germline V gives CDR1 LNHDA, CDR2 SQIVND (reference sequence). DNA of the CDR3: TGTGCCAGTAGTATGTGGGACAGGGGCACTAGCAATCAGCCCCAGCATTTT. Translation: CASSMWDRGTSNQPQHF.

The chain couples TRBV7-8 to TRBJ2-3; 8 bases fit TRBD1. J was trimmed by 1 base and V by 0 bases; bases with no gene match: 3. This CDR3 has 16 amino acids. Germline V gene lookup returns CDR1 SGHVS and CDR2 FQNEAQ. CDR3 DNA sequence: TGTGCCAGCAGCTTAGCACCGGGACAGGGCACAGATACGCAGTATTTT. Residues: CASSLAPGQGTDTQYF.

This rearrangement joins TRBV7-9 to TRBJ1-4; 8 nucleotides line up with TRBD1. The V gene end was trimmed by 3 bases and the J gene end by 7 bases; junction bases not matched to a gene: 7. Germline V gene sequence: CDR1 SEHNR, CDR2 FQNEAQ (reference sequence). The CDR3 runs 15 residues. CDR3 sequence reads: CASSLGQAGFEKLFF. For the CDR3, the DNA is TGTGCCAGCAGCTTGGGACAGGCGGGTTTTGAAAAACTGTTTTTT.

The CDR3 protein is CASSPRLTDTQYF. The CDR3 DNA reads TGTGCCAGCAGCCCGAGATTGACAGATACGCAGTATTTT. The J gene is TRBJ2-3, the V gene TRBV7-8; D gene unclear. This CDR3 has 13 residues. Germline V CDR1 and CDR2: SGHVS, FQNEAQ. V was cut by 5 bases and J by 3 bases, with 9 bases left in between. The full variable domain, with the rest looked up from reference TRBV7-8 and TRBJ2-3, is GAGVSQSPRYKVAKRGQDVALRCDPISGHVSLFWYQQALGQGPEFLTYFQNEAQLDKSGLPSDRFFAERPEGSVSTLKIQRTQQEDSAVYLCASSPRLTDTQYFGPGTRLTVL.

The chain joins TRBV5-1 to TRBJ2-2; TRBD2 is a possible D gene (5 bases). The CDR3 is made up of 14 amino acids. The V gene lost 5 bases and the J gene lost 4 bases, with 12 bases spanning the gap. Germline CDR1 is SGHRS and CDR2 is YFSETQ. The CDR3: CASRRVFGTGELFF. In DNA form, the CDR3 reads TGCGCCAGCAGGAGGGTCTTCGGCACCGGGGAGCTGTTTTTT.

This sequence joins TRBV6-5 and TRBJ1-4; D remains unclear. Per the germline V gene, CDR1 is MNHEY and CDR2 is SVGAGI. The length of the CDR3 is 14 residues. V lost 0 bases and J 7 bases, leaving 9 bases between the germline ends. The CDR3 DNA is TGTGCCAGCAGTTACTCGGAGCCCGGTGAAAAACTGTTTTTT. Translated: CASSYSEPGEKLFF.

This chain connects TRBV5-1 to TRBJ2-7; TRBD1 agrees at 9 bases. Germline CDR1 SGHRS, CDR2 YFSETQ. J lost 6 bases, V lost 1 base, and 8 bases had no gene match. The CDR3 runs 15 residues. The DNA for the CDR3 is TGCGCCAGCAGCTTGACGGACAGGGGCCAGGCCGAGCAGTACTTC. Its protein is CASSLTDRGQAEQYF. Based on the CDR3 plus reference TRBV5-1 and TRBJ2-7, the full variable domain is KAGVTQTPRYLIKTRGQQVTLSCSPISGHRSVSWYQQTPGQGLQFLFEYFSETQRNKGNFPGRFSGRQFSNSRSEMNVSTLELGDSALYLCASSLTDRGQAEQYFGPGTRLTVT.

For this clone: Other nucleotide sequences from this sample produce the same CDR3. The gene calls are TRBV6-6 and TRBJ2-2; 7 bases map to TRBD1. Per germline, CDR1 MNHNY and CDR2 SVGAGI (reference sequence). V shed 6 bases, J shed 1 base, and the junction held 2 bases outside the gene matches. This CDR3 spans 14 amino acids. CDR3 loop: CASSRTGNTGELFF. The CDR3 nucleotides are TGTGCCAGCAGCCGGACAGGGAACACCGGGGAGCTGTTTTTT.

The chain couples TRBV5-4 to TRBJ2-7; D remains unclear. In germline, CDR1 is SGHNT, CDR2 YYREEE (reference sequence). V was pared by 4 bases and J by 6 bases, with 14 bases between. The CDR3 extends over 13 amino acids. The CDR3 DNA sequence: TGTGCCAGCAGCCCCCCGGAATCCGGCGAGCAGTACTTC. Its translation is CASSPPESGEQYF.

This chain uses TRBV2 with TRBJ1-3; tentatively, D is TRBD1 (6 bases). The CDR3 is 14 residues long. The V end lost 3 bases, the J end lost 2 bases, and 8 bases lay between the germline ends. Germline CDR1 reads SNHLY; CDR2 reads FYNNEI. Here the CDR3 DNA reads TGTGCCAGCAGTGAGCCAGGGGCTGGAAACACCATATATTTT. Translating it yields CASSEPGAGNTIYF.

The rearrangement links TRBV21-1 to TRBJ1-3. TRBV21-1 is given as a pseudogene. The CDR3 totals 14 residues. The CDR3 is CASRKQGRGNTIYF. CDR3 DNA: TGTGCCAGCAGGAAACAGGGACGGGGAAACACCATATATTTT.

This clone was observed a handful of times. The chain links TRBV4-1 to TRBJ2-5; 9 nucleotides line up with TRBD1. The CDR3 has 16 amino acids. V dropped 0 bases and J dropped 5; count of bases not matched to a gene: 7. Germline CDR1 and CDR2: MGHRA and YSYEKL. CDR3 amino acids: CASSQEGQGRGETQYF. The CDR3 DNA follows: TGCGCCAGCAGCCAAGAAGGACAGGGGCGGGGTGAGACCCAGTACTTC.

In its sample, this clone was seen once. V gene TRBV6-5 combines with J gene TRBJ1-5; D uncertain. V gave up 6 bases and J gave up 7 bases, with 19 bases separating them. The CDR3 has 15 amino acids. Germline V gene lookup returns CDR1 MNHEY and CDR2 SVGAGI. The CDR3 DNA reads as TGTGCCAGCAGCCCCCGTCTCAGTAAGAGGCAGCCCCAGCATTTT. Translating it yields CASSPRLSKRQPQHF.

The chain is built from TRBV9 and TRBJ2-2; the match to TRBD2 covers 9 bases. CDR3 size: 15 residues. V lost 0 bases, J lost 7 bases, and 4 bases stayed unmatched. Germline assignment: CDR1 SGDLS and CDR2 YYNGEE. CDR3 amino acids: CASSVGLAGIGELFF. CDR3 bases: TGTGCCAGCAGCGTAGGTCTAGCGGGAATCGGGGAGCTGTTTTTT.

V is TRBV7-2 and J is TRBJ2-7; perhaps D is TRBD1 or TRBD2 (5 bases each). This CDR3 is built from 13 residues. Trimming stripped 4 bases from V and 3 bases from J, with 10 bases between. Germline V CDR1 and CDR2: SGHTA, FQGNSA. The CDR3 region has the DNA TGTGCCAGCAGCTCCACAGGAGGCTACGAGCAGTACTTC. Translation: CASSSTGGYEQYF.

The chain recombines TRBV5-1 with TRBJ2-1, with D unclear. Germline CDR1 is SGHRS and CDR2 is YFSETQ. The CDR3 sequence is 14 residues long. With 1 base removed from V and 5 bases from J, the gap between germline ends came to 10 bases. Here the CDR3 DNA reads TGCGCCAGCAGCTTGTTACAAAATAACAATGAGCAGTTCTTC. This translates into CASSLLQNNNEQFF. The variable domain in full, completed from reference TRBV5-1 and TRBJ2-1, reads KAGVTQTPRYLIKTRGQQVTLSCSPISGHRSVSWYQQTPGQGLQFLFEYFSETQRNKGNFPGRFSGRQFSNSRSEMNVSTLELGDSALYLCASSLLQNNNEQFFGPGTRLTVL.

This clone was observed a single time. V usage is TRBV5-4 and J usage is TRBJ2-3, with TRBD2 identical over 8 bases. J gave up 6 bases and V 0 bases, and 15 bases lay outside the gene matches. Germline V gene lookup returns CDR1 SGHNT and CDR2 YYREEE (reference sequence). This CDR3 is built from 18 residues. CDR3: CASSLGPEAGGRQDTQYF. The CDR3 nucleotides read TGTGCCAGCAGCTTGGGGCCGGAGGCGGGGGGCCGCCAGGATACGCAGTATTTT.

The chain carries TRBV7-2 and TRBJ1-1; no reliable D call. The CDR3 extends over 13 amino acids. The V gene's germline CDR1 is SGHTA and CDR2 FQGNSA. The V and J ends lost 0 bases and 1 base respectively, with 3 bases between them. CDR3 sequence: CASSLAANTEAFF. For the CDR3, the DNA is TGTGCCAGCAGCTTAGCGGCGAACACTGAAGCTTTCTTT.

The rearrangement joins TRBV19 to TRBJ1-2; D not certain. The CDR3 contains 13 residues. Trimming removed 3 bases from V and 2 bases from J, with 7 bases in between. CDR1 and CDR2 (germline): LNHDA, SQIVND (reference sequence). The CDR3 DNA reads as TGTGCCAGTAGTATCGAAGGGAACTATGGCTACACCTTC. This sequence encodes CASSIEGNYGYTF.

The V and J genes are TRBV6-6 and TRBJ1-2; 8 bases fit TRBD1. The CDR3 has 13 amino acids. Looked up from germline, CDR1 is MNHNY and CDR2 is SVGAGI (reference sequence). J gave up 5 bases and V 4 bases, and 3 bases lay outside the gene matches. The CDR3 loop is CASSSGQEYGYTF. CDR3 sequence (DNA): TGTGCCAGCAGTTCGGGACAGGAGTATGGCTACACCTTC.

This chain links TRBV5-1 with TRBJ2-3; a weak D match, TRBD2 (6 bases). CDR3 length: 15 amino acids. Looked up from germline, CDR1 is SGHRS and CDR2 is YFSETQ. Between the trimmed V and J ends, which lost 2 bases and 0 bases, there was a span of 10 bases. The CDR3 nucleotides read TGCGCCAGCAGCTTCAACGGGGGTAGCACAGATACGCAGTATTTT. It encodes CASSFNGGSTDTQYF.

CDR3 sequence: CASSNKNTEAFF. The DNA of the CDR3 is TGTGCCAGCAGCAACAAGAACACTGAAGCTTTCTTT. The chain recombines TRBV21-1 with TRBJ1-1; the table names TRBD1, a call not compared with the DNA. TRBV21-1 is recorded as a pseudogene. The length of the CDR3 is 12 residues.

The J gene is TRBJ1-5, the V gene TRBV6-1; 8 bases align to TRBD1. The junction had 14 bases not matched to a gene; V was cut back by 2 bases and J by 2 bases. The CDR3 loop spans 19 amino acids. In germline, CDR1 is MNHNS, CDR2 SASEGT. CDR3 region: CASSEPYGQGKVGNQPQHF. The DNA for the CDR3 is TGTGCCAGCAGTGAACCTTATGGACAGGGAAAGGTGGGCAATCAGCCCCAGCATTTT.